This T cell receptor beta chain was documented in a study of OX40 agonist ivuxolimab in advanced cancers. Context from the whole study: Ivuxolimab, which targeted the costimulatory receptor OX40 (CD134), was an agonistic, fully human IgG2 monoclonal antibody. Intravenous ivuxolimab was administered to patients every 2 weeks at six dose levels: 0.01, 0.1, 0.3, 1.5, 3 and 10 mg/kg. Among the roughly 50 dose-escalation patients, around 20 had hepatocellular carcinoma, roughly 15 melanoma, 9 renal cell carcinoma and 9 head and neck cancer. The dose-escalation cohort was roughly 80% male with a mean age of approximately 59 years, ranging from roughly 23 to 90. Prior anti-PD-1, anti-PD-L1 or anti-CTLA-4 therapy was permitted, and approximately 39% of dose-escalation patients had received checkpoint inhibitors. Partial responses occurred in three dose-escalation patients: two with cutaneous melanoma and one with hepatocellular carcinoma. Peripheral TCRbeta sequencing aimed to test whether ivuxolimab altered TCR sequence diversity and caused clonal T-cell expansion. The paper describes the monotherapy dose-escalation part (N of about 55 patients) of the phase I trial of ivuxolimab. Findings and caveats that apply to the study as a whole: The antigen specificity of the clonally expanded peripheral T cells was not determined. At doses of 0.1 to 3.0 mg/kg, clonal expansion of both CD4+ and CD8+ blood T cells was observed from baseline to week 6. After ivuxolimab, more expanded clones were found on average in CD8+ T cells than in CD4+ T cells. Low levels of normalized T-cell clonal expansion were also seen in some nonresponding patients. Partial responders in the 0.1-3.0 mg/kg groups had among the lowest normalized peripheral clonal expansion, especially among CD8+ T cells.

Concerning this clone: The clone's antigen remains unknown. There are no base qualities to consult, and no much larger clone falls within one base.

The CDR3 starts with the cysteine, ends with the phenylalanine, and has 14 residues. Kept here is only the CDR3 DNA, which spans 42 bases and is read in frame from base 1. The V end gives up 2 bases and the J end 7 bases, leaving 4 bases in the junction not matched to a gene. Taken from the germline V gene (reference sequence), the CDR1 and CDR2 loops are SEHNR and FQNEAQ. Genomic DNA was isolated from the sorted cells so that the TCRbeta CDR3 region could be sequenced. The immunoSEQ Assay was used for sequencing of TCRbeta CDR3 regions. TCRdb mirrors the immuneACCESS table, restricted to in-frame sequences. Some clones are absent from its copies; in checked studies, under half trace to an unresolved V gene, and the reason for the others is unknown. Across this sample there are over 85,000 clones, with about nine tenths seen only once. The top ten hold around 6% of the sample. Patients with a history of autoimmune disease or receiving systemic immunosuppression were excluded from the trial. Peripheral blood for TCR sequencing was collected from all dose cohorts at baseline, on cycle 4 day 1, and on cycle 7 day 1. Samples were obtained from an open-label, multicenter, first-in-human phase I dose-escalation trial of ivuxolimab. Adults with locally advanced or metastatic melanoma, renal cell, hepatocellular, or head and neck squamous cell carcinoma were enrolled in the trial. Before TCR sequencing, CD4+ and CD8+ T cells were separately sorted from peripheral blood.

This chain is built from TRBV7-9 and TRBJ2-1, with TRBD1 matching 8 junction bases. The sequence was collected from an adult with an advanced solid tumor such as melanoma, head and neck, liver or kidney cancer. The sample in question was CD4+ or CD8+ T cells sorted from blood, obtained in a trial of the OX40 agonist ivuxolimab. The sequence in DNA is TGTGCCAGCAGCTTATCGGGACAGGTTAATGAGCAGTTCTTC. Its protein product is CASSLSGQVNEQFF.